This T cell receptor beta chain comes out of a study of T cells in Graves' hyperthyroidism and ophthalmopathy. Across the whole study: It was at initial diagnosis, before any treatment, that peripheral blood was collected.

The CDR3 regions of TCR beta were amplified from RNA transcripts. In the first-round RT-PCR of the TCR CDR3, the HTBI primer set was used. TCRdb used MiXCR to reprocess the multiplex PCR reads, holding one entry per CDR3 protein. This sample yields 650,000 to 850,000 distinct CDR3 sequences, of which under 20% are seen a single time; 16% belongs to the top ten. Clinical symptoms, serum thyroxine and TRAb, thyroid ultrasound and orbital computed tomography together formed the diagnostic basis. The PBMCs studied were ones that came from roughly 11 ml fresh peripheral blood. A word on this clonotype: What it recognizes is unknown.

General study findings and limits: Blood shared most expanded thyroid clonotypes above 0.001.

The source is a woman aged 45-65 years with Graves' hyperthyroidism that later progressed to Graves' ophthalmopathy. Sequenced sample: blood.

The CDR3 sequence is CASSPEGPQHF. CDR3 coding DNA: TGTGCCAGCAGCCCCGAGGGGCCCCAGCATTTT. V gene TRBV6-1 combines with J gene TRBJ1-5; D not resolved. CDR3 length: 11 amino acids. Between the trimmed V and J ends, which lost 6 bases and 9 bases, there was a span of 9 bases. Germline CDR1 MNHNS, CDR2 SASEGT.